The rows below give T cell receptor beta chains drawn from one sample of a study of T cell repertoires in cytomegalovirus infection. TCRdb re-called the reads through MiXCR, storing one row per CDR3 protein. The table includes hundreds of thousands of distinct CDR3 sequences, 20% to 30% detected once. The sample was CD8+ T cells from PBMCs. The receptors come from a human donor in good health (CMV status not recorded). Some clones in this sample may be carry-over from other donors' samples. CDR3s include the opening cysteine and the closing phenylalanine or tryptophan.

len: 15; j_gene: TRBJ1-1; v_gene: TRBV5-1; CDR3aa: CASSFGSGMNTEAFF
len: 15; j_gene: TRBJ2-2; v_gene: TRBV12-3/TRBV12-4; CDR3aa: CASSFQRANTGELFF
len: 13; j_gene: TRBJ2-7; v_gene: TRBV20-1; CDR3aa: CSAQTGGTYEQYF
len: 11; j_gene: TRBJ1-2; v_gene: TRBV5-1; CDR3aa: CASFGGRGYTF
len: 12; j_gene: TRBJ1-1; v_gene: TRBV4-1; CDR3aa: CASSQDRVGAFF
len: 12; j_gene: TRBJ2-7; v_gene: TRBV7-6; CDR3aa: CASGGGLYEQYF
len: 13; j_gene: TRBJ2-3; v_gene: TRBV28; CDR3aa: CASSPLPGDAQYF
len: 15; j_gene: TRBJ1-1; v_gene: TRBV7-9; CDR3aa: CASSGGSLENTEAFF
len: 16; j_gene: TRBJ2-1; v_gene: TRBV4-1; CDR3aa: CASSQEGQGGVGEQFF
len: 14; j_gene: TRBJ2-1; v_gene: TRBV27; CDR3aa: CASSFRTGFREQFF
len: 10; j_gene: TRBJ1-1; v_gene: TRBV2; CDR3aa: CASRDHGAFF
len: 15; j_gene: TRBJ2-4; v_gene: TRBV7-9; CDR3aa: CASSPPRQAKNIQYF
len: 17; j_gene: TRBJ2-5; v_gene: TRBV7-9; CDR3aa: CASSSAWDRGRYETQYF
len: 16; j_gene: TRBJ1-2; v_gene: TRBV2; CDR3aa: CATLGDRGSRAYGYTF
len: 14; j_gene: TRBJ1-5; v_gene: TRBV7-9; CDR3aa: CASRRDGGSQPQHF
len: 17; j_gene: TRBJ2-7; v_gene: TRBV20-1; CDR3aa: CSARVLSSDAGSYEQYF
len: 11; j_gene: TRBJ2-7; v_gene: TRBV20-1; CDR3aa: CSARGFHEQYF
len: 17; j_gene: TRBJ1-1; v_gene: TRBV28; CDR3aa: CASSLNGQVVMNTEAFF
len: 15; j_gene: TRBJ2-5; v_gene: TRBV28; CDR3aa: CASSPGAQNQETQYF
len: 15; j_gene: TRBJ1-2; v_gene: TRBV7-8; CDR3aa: CASSSPRTGGGGYTF
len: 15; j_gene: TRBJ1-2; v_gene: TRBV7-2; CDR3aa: CASSLPGTGVYGYTF
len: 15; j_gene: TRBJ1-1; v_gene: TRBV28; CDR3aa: CASSSTGPAEAEAFF
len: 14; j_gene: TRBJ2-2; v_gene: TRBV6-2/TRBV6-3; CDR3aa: CASSLGGPPGELFF
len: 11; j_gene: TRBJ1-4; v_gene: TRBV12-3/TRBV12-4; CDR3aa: CASRIREKLFF
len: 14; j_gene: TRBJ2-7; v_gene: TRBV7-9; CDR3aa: CASSAPGFFNEQYF
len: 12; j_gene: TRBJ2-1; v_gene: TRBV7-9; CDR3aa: CASSFVGDEQFF
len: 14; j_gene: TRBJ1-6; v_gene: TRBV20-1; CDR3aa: CSAAGTEFNSPLHF
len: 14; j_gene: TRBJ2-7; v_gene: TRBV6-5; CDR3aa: CASSYYQGHHEQYF
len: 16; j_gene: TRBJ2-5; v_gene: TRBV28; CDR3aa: CASSSGAGIEEETQYF